This T cell receptor (beta chain) was identified in a study of cytomegalovirus exposure and HLA in healthy donors. Overall study results and limits: The authors listed 150 or so TCR beta chains as cytomegalovirus-associated. Certain indistinguishable V segments, among them TRBV6-2 and TRBV6-3, were excluded.

Looked up from germline, CDR1 is LNHDA and CDR2 is SQIVND (reference sequence). The CDR3 is 15 residues long. The ends lost 6 bases at V and 6 bases at J; junction bases unmatched: 9. This clone was observed a handful of times. The antigen is not known. Both 60 Vbeta primers and 13 Jbeta primers went into the PCR. Under the authors' procedure: Approximately 12 million of the 80 million or so unique TCR beta chains counted in a later analysis were shared. Data came from immunoSEQ multiplex PCR; TCRdb stores just in-frame clones and leaves some out. That table furnishes V, J and clone size, whereas the DNA furnished D and trimming. Among approximately 77,000 clones listed, under 80% were seen once.

The V and J genes are TRBV19 and TRBJ1-5; 9 nucleotides line up with TRBD1. The sequence was collected from a man aged 55 to 69 in good health and CMV-seropositive. The specimen was PBMCs. DNA of the CDR3: TGTGCCAGTAGCCTGGTGACAGGGGGTACTCAGCCCCAGCATTTT. Encoded protein: CASSLVTGGTQPQHF.